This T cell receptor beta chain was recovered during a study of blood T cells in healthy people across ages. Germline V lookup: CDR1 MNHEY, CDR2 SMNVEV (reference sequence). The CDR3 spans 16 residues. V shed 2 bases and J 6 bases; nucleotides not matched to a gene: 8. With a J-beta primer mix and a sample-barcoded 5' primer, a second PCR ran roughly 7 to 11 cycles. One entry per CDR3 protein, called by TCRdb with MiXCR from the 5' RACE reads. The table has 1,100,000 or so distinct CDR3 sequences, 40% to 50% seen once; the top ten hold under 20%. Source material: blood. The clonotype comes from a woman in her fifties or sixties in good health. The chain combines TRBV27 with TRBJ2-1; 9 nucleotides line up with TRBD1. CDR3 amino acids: CASSLPGTGNSNEQFF. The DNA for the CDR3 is TGTGCCAGCAGTTTACCCGGGACAGGGAATAGCAATGAGCAGTTCTTC.